A selection of T cell receptor beta chains follows, all from one sample in a study of T cell repertoires in cytomegalovirus infection. These receptors' targets are unknown. TCRdb called the reads again in MiXCR, with one record for every CDR3 protein. Of fewer than 850,000 distinct CDR3 sequences in the sample, 25% to 30% are singletons; the top ten hold about an eighth. The sequences come from cultured CD8+ T cells from PBMCs, collected from culture after CMV antigen stimulation. These receptors all stem from a human donor in good health (CMV status not recorded). Some clones in this sample may be carry-over from other donors' samples. Each CDR3 is given with its conserved first and last residue. D genes are given only for firm matches. Where a row states a size, it is once, few, many or the class of an expanded clone; other rows omit it.

j_call d_call clone_size v_call cdr3_nt cdr3_aa
TRBJ1-4 NA NA TRBV7-9 TGTGCCAGCAGCCTAGAGCTTAATGAAAAACTGTTTTTT CASSLELNEKLFF
TRBJ1-1 TRBD1 many TRBV20-1 TGCAGTGCTAGATTCGAACAGGGGGCAAACACTGAAGCTTTCTTT CSARFEQGANTEAFF
TRBJ2-1 NA many TRBV4-1 TGCGCCAGCAGCCAAGAACTGGGGACACAATACAATGAGCAGTTCTTC CASSQELGTQYNEQFF
TRBJ2-1 NA many TRBV12-3/TRBV12-4 TGTGCCAGCAGTTCTAGGCGCTTTGCGGATGAGCAGTTCTTC CASSSRRFADEQFF
TRBJ2-7 NA NA TRBV27 TGTGCCAGCAGTTTAGGGCCTCCTCCCTACGAGCAGTACTTC CASSLGPPPYEQYF
TRBJ1-1 NA once TRBV5-6 TGTGCCAGCAGCTCGGATGTCCCCCGGGACACTGAAGCTTTCTTT CASSSDVPRDTEAFF
TRBJ2-3 TRBD1 once TRBV24-1 TGTGCCACCAGCGACAGGGCCTCTAGCACAGATACGCAGTATTTT CATSDRASSTDTQYF
TRBJ1-1 NA NA TRBV6-1 TGTGCCAGCAGTGAAGATCCCCCAGGGGCCTACACTGAAGCTTTCTTT CASSEDPPGAYTEAFF
TRBJ2-7 NA many TRBV7-2 TGTGCCAGCAGTTTAGGACGGAGTAAATACGAGCAGTACTTC CASSLGRSKYEQYF
TRBJ1-2 NA few TRBV6-6 TGTGCCAGCAGTTACGCCGACAGCGGAAGTCTTTCGGACTATGGCTACACCTTC CASSYADSGSLSDYGYTF
TRBJ2-7 TRBD1 few TRBV7-9 TGTGCCAGCAGCTCCACAGGGGAACACGAGCAGTACTTC CASSSTGEHEQYF
TRBJ2-3 NA many TRBV12-3/TRBV12-4 TGTGCCAGCAGGCCTGAAGGGCCCCGCACAGATACGCAGTATTTT CASRPEGPRTDTQYF
TRBJ1-3 NA NA TRBV6-2/TRBV6-3 TGTGCCAGCATATTAAACGAAGAAGGAAACACCATATATTTT CASILNEEGNTIYF
TRBJ2-7 NA NA TRBV19 TGTGCCAGCACTCCTTTCGCGGGGAACGAGCAGTACTTC CASTPFAGNEQYF
TRBJ2-1 TRBD2 NA TRBV27 TGTGCCAGCACTAGCGGGGGCACTTACAATGAGCAGTTCTTC CASTSGGTYNEQFF
TRBJ1-1 NA once TRBV5-6 TGTGCCAGCAGCTTGAGGCAGGGTGAAGCTTTCTTT CASSLRQGEAFF
TRBJ1-5 NA few TRBV2 TGTGCCAGCAGTCCATTTCCGGAGGGCAATCAGCCCCAGCATTTT CASSPFPEGNQPQHF
TRBJ2-1 NA NA TRBV25-1 TGTGCCAGCAGTGAACAGAGGGGGTTTGGCTACAATGAGCAGTTCTTC CASSEQRGFGYNEQFF